These 22 T cell receptor beta chains originate from one sample sequenced in a study of T cells after yellow fever vaccination (dated by TCRdb to between 2017 and 2020). This sample's treatment or condition label indicates: live attenuated yellow fever vaccine strain. Library construction relied on 5' RACE. TCRdb lists the instrument as Illumina NovaSeq 6000. TCRdb reran the public reads through fastp at Q25 and MiXCR, keeping productive beta chains. Each entry merges the rows of one CDR3 protein and shows their most common DNA and genes. The sample data list 300,000 or so distinct CDR3 sequences, and 8.7% of these were observed just once. 3% to 3.5% of the sample goes to the ten largest clones. Sequences were derived from CD4+ T cells sorted from PBMCs, sampled 5 days after the yellow fever booster vaccination. These receptors originate from a man between 18 and 29 years old who received the YFV17D yellow fever vaccine.

This clonotype was counted at least ten times. The rearrangement links TRBV3-1 to TRBJ1-6; D gene unclear. The CDR3 covers 14 residues. The V gene lost 3 bases and the J gene lost 3 bases, with 6 bases spanning the gap. The germline CDR1 and CDR2 sequences are LGHDT and YNNKEL (reference sequence). CDR3 DNA: TGTGCCAGCAGCCATGCGGGCTATAATTCACCCCTCCACTTT. Its protein is CASSHAGYNSPLHF.

The table lists this clonotype with many counts. The V call is TRBV10-3, the J call TRBJ2-6; no reliable D call. V was pared by 7 bases and J by 4 bases, with 5 bases between. The CDR3 is made up of 12 amino acids. Germline values: CDR1 ENHRY, CDR2 SYGVKD. In nucleotides, the CDR3 is TGTGCCATCACAGCCGGGGCCAACGTCCTGACTTTC. Encoded protein: CAITAGANVLTF.

The CDR3 spells CAWNLPNTEAFF. The CDR3 region has the DNA TGTGCCTGGAACCTGCCGAACACTGAAGCTTTCTTT. The chain joins TRBV30 to TRBJ1-1, with unresolved D. V shed 4 bases and J shed 1 base, with 7 bases lying between them. Germline V lookup: CDR1 GTSNPN, CDR2 SVGIG (reference sequence). This CDR3 is 12 amino acids long.

At least ten counts were recorded for this clonotype. The genes are TRBV20-1 and TRBJ1-6; 11 bases align to TRBD1. Germline CDR1 and CDR2: DFQATT and SNEGSKA (reference sequence). The CDR3 runs 13 residues. V was pared by 6 bases and J by 9 bases, with 4 bases of the junction left unmatched. The CDR3 spells CSAGQGAPSPLHF. DNA of the CDR3: TGCAGTGCAGGACAGGGGGCACCTTCACCCCTCCACTTT.

This clonotype was seen a few times. This rearrangement joins TRBV19 to TRBJ2-3; D unclear. The V gene's germline CDR1 is LNHDA and CDR2 SQIVND (reference sequence). The V gene lost 3 bases and the J gene lost 6 bases, with 16 bases spanning the gap. This CDR3 has 15 amino acids. CDR3 residues: CASSIGDVETDTQYF. DNA of the CDR3: TGTGCCAGTAGTATTGGGGATGTGGAGACGGATACGCAGTATTTT.

The sample holds a few counts of this clonotype. The rearrangement links TRBV11-2 to TRBJ1-5, with unresolved D. The length of the CDR3 is 16 residues. CDR1 SGHAT and CDR2 FQNNGV come from the germline V gene. Trimming removed 1 base at V and 2 bases at J, with 12 bases between. CDR3 DNA sequence: TGTGCCAGCAGCTTAGCATCAGTTGGGGGCAATCAGCCCCAGCATTTT. This encodes CASSLASVGGNQPQHF.

This chain joins TRBV7-2 and TRBJ2-7; 11 bases agree with TRBD2. The trim removed 6 bases at V and 3 bases at J, leaving 7 bases unmatched. Germline V gene lookup returns CDR1 SGHTA and CDR2 FQGNSA. The CDR3 sequence is 15 residues long. The CDR3 sequence is CASRRALAGDYEQYV. CDR3 bases: TGTGCCAGCAGAAGGGCACTAGCGGGGGACTACGAGCAGTACGTC.

This clonotype has more than one count but fewer than ten. The gene calls are TRBV5-6 and TRBJ2-1, with a possible D match to TRBD2 (5 bases). Germline assignment: CDR1 SGHDT and CDR2 YYEEEE. V was trimmed by 2 bases and J by 5 bases, leaving 14 bases between them. This CDR3 has 15 residues. The CDR3 DNA reads TGTGCCAGCAGCTTTTTGGGAGCCGACCACAATGAGCAGTTCTTC. Protein sequence: CASSFLGADHNEQFF.

There are a few counts of this clonotype. The chain joins TRBV5-1 to TRBJ2-5, with D perhaps matching TRBD1 or TRBD2 (5 bases each). Germline CDR1 SGHRS, CDR2 YFSETQ. The V gene lost 2 bases and the J gene lost 4 bases, with 21 bases spanning the gap. CDR3 size: 17 residues. The CDR3 region has the DNA TGCGCCAGCAGCTTAGGGAGTGATGACAGACCAAGAGAGACCCAGTACTTC. Its translation is CASSLGSDDRPRETQYF.

This clonotype was seen only a few times. CDR3: CASSLGLVRSNQPQHF. For the CDR3, the DNA is TGTGCCAGCAGCTTGGGCCTGGTCCGTAGCAATCAGCCCCAGCATTTT. This chain connects TRBV5-5 to TRBJ1-5, with D hard to call. The CDR3 totals 16 residues. Germline CDR1 SGHKS, CDR2 YYEKEE (reference sequence). V was shortened by 0 bases and J by 0 bases, with 10 bases between the two germline ends.

This clonotype showed up just a few times. The CDR3 DNA is TGTGCCAGCAGTTCCCCCGGGACAGGGAGGACTCGGTCACCCCTCCACTTT. As protein: CASSSPGTGRTRSPLHF. The rearrangement joins TRBV27 to TRBJ1-6; TRBD1 matches at 9 bases. This CDR3 contains 17 residues. With 4 bases clipped from V and 10 bases from J, the junction kept 14 bases outside the gene matches. From germline, CDR1 is MNHEY and CDR2 SMNVEV (reference sequence).

J is TRBJ1-6 and V is TRBV6-6; no reliable D call. The CDR3 consists of 15 residues. Trimming took off 6 bases at V and 6 bases at J, with 15 bases between the two ends. Germline V gene data show CDR1 as MNHNY and CDR2 as SVGAGI (reference sequence). Here the CDR3 reads CASRGGSRGNSPLHF. DNA of the CDR3: TGTGCCAGCAGGGGTGGGAGTCGGGGTAATTCACCCCTCCACTTT.

The chain combines TRBV19 with TRBJ2-7; D is undetermined. CDR1 and CDR2 (germline): LNHDA, SQIVND (reference sequence). The germline V and J ends were trimmed by 0 bases and 6 bases, with 3 bases remaining between them. There are 11 residues in the CDR3. The CDR3 sequence is CASSIEGEQYV. The CDR3 DNA is TGTGCCAGTAGTATAGAGGGCGAGCAGTACGTC.

The chain links TRBV20-1 to TRBJ1-2; 7 bases agree with TRBD1. The J segment lost 6 bases and the V segment lost 6 bases, leaving 13 bases of the junction unmatched. Germline CDR1 is DFQATT and CDR2 is SNEGSKA (reference sequence). This CDR3 has 14 residues. The CDR3 DNA reads as TGCAGTGCCCCAGTGACAGGGTGGGTTAATGGCTACACCTTC. Amino acid sequence: CSAPVTGWVNGYTF.

This clonotype turned up a few times. This chain links TRBV7-3 with TRBJ2-2; no definite D call. Trimming took 1 base from V and 1 from J, leaving 7 bases between them. The CDR3 is 15 amino acids. Germline V lookup: CDR1 SGHTA, CDR2 FQGTGA. The CDR3 sequence is CASSLMGRNTGELFF. CDR3 coding DNA: TGTGCCAGCAGCTTAATGGGCAGGAACACCGGGGAGCTGTTTTTT. The variable domain in full, completed from reference TRBV7-3 and TRBJ2-2, reads GAGVSQTPSNKVTEKGKYVELRCDPISGHTALYWYRQSLGQGPEFLIYFQGTGAADDSGLPNDRFFAVRPEGSVSTLKIQRTERGDSAVYLCASSLMGRNTGELFFGEGSRLTVL.

This clonotype was picked up many times. This chain uses TRBV6-2 or TRBV6-3 with TRBJ2-3; D is uncertain. V was shortened by 0 bases and J by 0 bases, with 7 bases between the two germline ends. CDR3 size: 15 residues. Germline V lookup: CDR1 MNHEY, CDR2 SVGEGT. Here the CDR3 DNA reads TGTGCCAGCAGTTACTCCTCAGTTAGCACAGATACGCAGTATTTT. It encodes CASSYSSVSTDTQYF.

V gene TRBV30 combines with J gene TRBJ2-3; the D is unclear. Looked up from germline, CDR1 is GTSNPN and CDR2 is SVGIG (reference sequence). Trimming took 5 bases from V and 5 from J, leaving 5 bases between them. The CDR3 spans 10 residues. The CDR3 DNA reads TGTGCCTGGGGGCAAGATACGCAGTATTTT. Its translation: CAWGQDTQYF.

This clonotype was counted a few times. CDR3 sequence (DNA): TGTGCCAGCAGCCGAGACGGGACGGCGGGAGGCTACACCTTC. Protein sequence: CASSRDGTAGGYTF. This chain joins TRBV7-6 and TRBJ1-2, with TRBD1 as a possible D gene (5 bases). V lost 5 bases and J lost 8, with 18 bases in between. The germline V gene has CDR1 SGHVS and CDR2 FNYEAQ. The CDR3 spans 14 residues.

The V and J genes are TRBV7-9 and TRBJ2-2, with D possibly called TRBD1 or TRBD2 (5 bases each). Germline CDR1 is SEHNR and CDR2 is FQNEAQ (reference sequence). The V gene lost 6 bases and the J gene lost 4 bases, with 18 bases spanning the gap. The length of the CDR3 is 16 residues. CDR3 bases: TGTGCCAGCAGACCCATTGGCGCAGGGACCACCGGGGAGCTGTTTTTT. Protein product: CASRPIGAGTTGELFF.

This clonotype was counted a few times. The gene calls are TRBV20-1 and TRBJ1-5; D gene unclear. V lost 0 bases to trimming and J lost 2 bases, with 8 bases between them. CDR1 and CDR2 (germline): DFQATT, SNEGSKA (reference sequence). The CDR3 spans 14 residues. The CDR3 nucleotides read TGCAGTGCTAGAGATCGGAGGGGCAATCAGCCCCAGCATTTT. Residues: CSARDRRGNQPQHF.

The chain recombines TRBV19 with TRBJ2-7; a weak D match, TRBD1 (6 bases). Germline-derived CDR1 and CDR2 are LNHDA and SQIVND (reference sequence). The CDR3 spans 15 residues. V lost 1 base and J 5 bases, leaving 15 bases between the germline ends. CDR3 amino acids: CASSIGGQPLHEQYF. In nucleotides, the CDR3 is TGTGCCAGTAGTATAGGAGGACAGCCGCTCCACGAGCAGTACTTC.

Ten or more counts support this clonotype. The J gene is TRBJ1-2, the V gene TRBV30, with D uncertain. Germline V gene lookup returns CDR1 GTSNPN and CDR2 SVGIG (reference sequence). V lost 3 bases and J lost 7, with 6 bases in between. The CDR3 runs to 10 residues. CDR3 in DNA: TGTGCCTGGAGGCGTGTTGGCTACACCTTC. Protein product: CAWRRVGYTF. Based on the CDR3 plus reference TRBV30 and TRBJ1-2, the full variable domain is SQTIHQWPATLVQPVGSPLSLECTVEGTSNPNLYWYRQAAGRGLQLLFYSVGIGQISSEVPQNLSASRPQDRQFILSSKKLLLSDSGFYLCAWRRVGYTFGSGTRLTVV.